This T cell receptor beta chain was identified in a study of T cell responses to AZD1222 COVID-19 vaccine. Germline-derived CDR1 and CDR2 are SGHTA and FQGTGA. The CDR3 contains 15 residues. J gave up 1 base and V 4 bases, and 3 bases lay outside the gene matches. Data came from immunoSEQ multiplex PCR; TCRdb stores just in-frame clones and leaves some out. Seen here are about 100,000 clones, over 90% observed once, and the top ten hold approximately 4.7%. This clonotype was sampled from an adult in good health. The sequencing here drew on peripheral blood, taken on day 0 of AZD1222 vaccination. The chain links TRBV7-3 to TRBJ2-1; 8 bases agree with TRBD1. The CDR3, as DNA: TGTGCCAGCAGCTCTCAGGGGGCATCCTACAATGAGCAGTTCTTC. It specifies CASSSQGASYNEQFF.